The T cell receptor (beta chain) described here comes from a study of T cell repertoires in cytomegalovirus infection. TCRdb re-called the reads through MiXCR, storing one row per CDR3 protein. The sample contains about 480,000 distinct CDR3 sequences, around 30% of which appear only once. This CDR3 has 10 residues. Germline-derived CDR1 and CDR2 are LGHDT and YNNKEL (reference sequence). Trimming removed 8 bases from V and 13 bases from J, with 12 bases in between. Worth noting for this clonotype: Antigen: not known.

This clonotype originated in a human donor in good health (CMV status not recorded). Some clones in this sample may be carry-over from other donors' samples. This sample comprised cultured PBMCs, obtained from culture after CMV antigen stimulation. The chain employs TRBV3-1 and TRBJ2-1; no firm D call. The CDR3 DNA reads TGTGCCAGCGGCCCCCTCGCCCAGTTCTTC. This translates into CASGPLAQFF.